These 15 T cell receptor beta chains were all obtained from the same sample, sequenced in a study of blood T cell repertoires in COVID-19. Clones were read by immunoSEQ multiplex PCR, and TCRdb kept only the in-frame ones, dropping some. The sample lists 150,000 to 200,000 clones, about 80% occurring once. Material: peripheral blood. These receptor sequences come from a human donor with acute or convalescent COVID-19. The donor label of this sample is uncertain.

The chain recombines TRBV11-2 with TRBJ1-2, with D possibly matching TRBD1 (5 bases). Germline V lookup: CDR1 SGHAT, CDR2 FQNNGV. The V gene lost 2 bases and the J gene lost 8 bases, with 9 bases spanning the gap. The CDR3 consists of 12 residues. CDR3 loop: CASSLQGNGYTF. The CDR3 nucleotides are TGTGCCAGCAGCTTACAGGGTAACGGCTACACCTTC. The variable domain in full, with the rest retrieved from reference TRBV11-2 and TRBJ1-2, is EAGVAQSPRYKIIEKRQSVAFWCNPISGHATLYWYQQILGQGPKLLIQFQNNGVVDDSQLPKDRFSAERLKGVDSTLKIQPAKLEDSAVYLCASSLQGNGYTFGSGTRLTVV.

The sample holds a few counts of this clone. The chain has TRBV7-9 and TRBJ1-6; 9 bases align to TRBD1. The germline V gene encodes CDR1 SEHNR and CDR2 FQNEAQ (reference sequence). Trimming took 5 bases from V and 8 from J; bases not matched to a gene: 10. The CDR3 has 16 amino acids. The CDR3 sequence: CASSPQGQGRDSPLHF. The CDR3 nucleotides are TGTGCCAGCAGCCCCCAGGGACAGGGACGCGATTCACCCCTCCACTTT.

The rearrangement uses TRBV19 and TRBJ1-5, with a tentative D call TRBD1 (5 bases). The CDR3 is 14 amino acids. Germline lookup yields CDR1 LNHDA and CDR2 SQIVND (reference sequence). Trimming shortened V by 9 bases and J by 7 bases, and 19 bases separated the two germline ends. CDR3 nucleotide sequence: TGTGCCAGCAGACTCGGGGGATACGGGCAGCCCCAGCATTTT. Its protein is CASRLGGYGQPQHF.

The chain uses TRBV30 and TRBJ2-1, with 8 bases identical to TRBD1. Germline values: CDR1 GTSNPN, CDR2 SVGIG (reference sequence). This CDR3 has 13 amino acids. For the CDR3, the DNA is TGTGCTTTTCAACCAACAGGGGGAAAGGGACAGTTCTTC. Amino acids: CAFQPTGGKGQFF. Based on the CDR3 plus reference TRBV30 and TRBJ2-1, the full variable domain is SQTIHQWPATLVQPVGSPLSLECTVEGTSNPNLYWYRQAAGRGLQLLFYSVGIGQISSEVPQNLSASRPQDRQFILSSKKLLLSDSGFYLCAFQPTGGKGQFFGPGTRLTVL.

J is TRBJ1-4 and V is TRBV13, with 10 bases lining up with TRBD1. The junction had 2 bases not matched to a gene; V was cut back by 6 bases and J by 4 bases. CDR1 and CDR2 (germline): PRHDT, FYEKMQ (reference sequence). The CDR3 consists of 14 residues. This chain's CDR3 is CASRRTGGNEKLFF. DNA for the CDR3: TGTGCCAGCAGAAGGACAGGGGGTAATGAAAAACTGTTTTTT.

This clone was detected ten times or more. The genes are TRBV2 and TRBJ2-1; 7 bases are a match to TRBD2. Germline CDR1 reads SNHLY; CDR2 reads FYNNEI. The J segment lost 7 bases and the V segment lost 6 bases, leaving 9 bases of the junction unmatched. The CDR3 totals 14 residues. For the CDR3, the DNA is TGTGCCAGCAGGACCGGGGGGTCGGGGAATGAGCAGTTCTTC. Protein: CASRTGGSGNEQFF.

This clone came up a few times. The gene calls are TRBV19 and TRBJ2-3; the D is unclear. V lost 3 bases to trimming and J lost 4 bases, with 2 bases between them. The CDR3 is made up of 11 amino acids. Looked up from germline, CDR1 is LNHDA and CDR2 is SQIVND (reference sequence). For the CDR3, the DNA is TGTGCCAGTAGTATCGCAGATACGCAGTATTTT. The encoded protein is CASSIADTQYF.

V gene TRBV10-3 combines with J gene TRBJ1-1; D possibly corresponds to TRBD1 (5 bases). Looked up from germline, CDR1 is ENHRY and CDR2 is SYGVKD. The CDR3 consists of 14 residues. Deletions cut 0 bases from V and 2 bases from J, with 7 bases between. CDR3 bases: TGTGCCATCAGTGAGTCTCAGGGCAACACTGAAGCTTTCTTT. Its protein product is CAISESQGNTEAFF.

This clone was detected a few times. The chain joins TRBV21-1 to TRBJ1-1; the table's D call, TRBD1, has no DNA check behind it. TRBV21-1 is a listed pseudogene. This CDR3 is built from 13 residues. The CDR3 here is CASSFTGATEAFF. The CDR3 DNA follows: TGTGCCAGCAGCTTCACAGGGGCCACTGAAGCTTTCTTT.

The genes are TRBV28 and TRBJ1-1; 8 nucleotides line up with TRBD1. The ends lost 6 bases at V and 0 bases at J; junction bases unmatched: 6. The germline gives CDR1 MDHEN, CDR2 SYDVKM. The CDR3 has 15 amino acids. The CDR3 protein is CASSRDRGMNTEAFF. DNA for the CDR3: TGTGCCAGCAGCCGCGACAGGGGTATGAACACTGAAGCTTTCTTT.

CDR3 sequence (DNA): TGTGCCAGCAGCTTAACTCAACAGGGGGGTTCACCCCTCCACTTT. Translated, it gives CASSLTQQGGSPLHF. The chain links TRBV7-8 to TRBJ1-6, with 8 bases identical to TRBD1. With 2 bases clipped from V and 9 bases from J, the junction kept 6 bases outside the gene matches. CDR3 length equals 15 residues. The germline V gene has CDR1 SGHVS and CDR2 FQNEAQ.

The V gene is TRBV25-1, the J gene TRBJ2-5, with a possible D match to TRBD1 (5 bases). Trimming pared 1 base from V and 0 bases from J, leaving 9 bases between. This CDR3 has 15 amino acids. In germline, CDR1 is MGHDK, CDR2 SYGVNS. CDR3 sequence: CASSESTEYQETQYF. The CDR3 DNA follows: TGTGCCAGCAGTGAATCGACAGAGTACCAAGAGACCCAGTACTTC.

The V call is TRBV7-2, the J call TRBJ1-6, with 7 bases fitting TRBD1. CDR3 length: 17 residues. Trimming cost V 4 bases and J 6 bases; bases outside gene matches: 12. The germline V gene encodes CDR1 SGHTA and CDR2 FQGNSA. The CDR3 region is CASSSTIPGQINSPLHF. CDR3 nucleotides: TGTGCCAGCAGCTCGACAATACCGGGACAGATTAATTCACCCCTCCACTTT.

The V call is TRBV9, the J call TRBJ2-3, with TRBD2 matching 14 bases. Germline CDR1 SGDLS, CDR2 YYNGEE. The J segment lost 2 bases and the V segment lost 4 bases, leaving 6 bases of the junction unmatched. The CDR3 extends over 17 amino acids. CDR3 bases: TGTGCCAGCAGCCCGTGGACTAGCGGGAGGACCACAGATACGCAGTATTTT. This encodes CASSPWTSGRTTDTQYF.

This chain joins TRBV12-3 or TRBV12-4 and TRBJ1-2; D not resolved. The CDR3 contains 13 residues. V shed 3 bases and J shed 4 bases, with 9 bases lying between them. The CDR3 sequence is CASSLDTGYGYTF. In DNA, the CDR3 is TGTGCCAGCAGTTTGGATACGGGCTATGGCTACACCTTC.